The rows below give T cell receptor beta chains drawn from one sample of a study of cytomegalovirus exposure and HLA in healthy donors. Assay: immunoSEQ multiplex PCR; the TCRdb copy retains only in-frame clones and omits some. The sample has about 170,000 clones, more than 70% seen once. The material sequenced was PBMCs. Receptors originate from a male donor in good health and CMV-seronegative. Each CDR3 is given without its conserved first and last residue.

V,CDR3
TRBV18,ASSPDYHAYEQY
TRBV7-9,ASSKDRGGYNSPLH
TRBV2,ASLGLAGIETQY
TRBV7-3,ASSLGPGHGEKLF
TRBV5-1,ASSFGAGIGSPLH
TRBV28,ASSYRGDNEKLF
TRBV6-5,ASSYDGGQGVSPLH
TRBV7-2,ASSSRGGGPYEQY
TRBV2,ASSPRTANGGEQF
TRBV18,ASSPLRGGEGHLTYGYT
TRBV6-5,ASSFNRGNGELF
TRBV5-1,ASSLIVLGGSTDTQY
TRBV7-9,ASSLASGQFTEAF
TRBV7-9,ASSRVGGYQETQY
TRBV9,ASSVGAGTNTEAF
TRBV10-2,ATRQGNEQF
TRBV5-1,ASSLDVEMNTEAF
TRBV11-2,ASSLGGHSGQPQH
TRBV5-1,ASSSGQGRADTQY
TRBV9,ASSVALAGAYEQY
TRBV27,ASSLSRGDGETQY
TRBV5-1,ASSWDSGSEQF
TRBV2,ATLTEINEKLF
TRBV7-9,ASSRGLDTGELF
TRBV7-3,ASSPAGTSGYNEQF
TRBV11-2,ASRPAGTVYYEQY
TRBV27,ASSITSGGYNEQF
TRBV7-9,ASSPGHITDTQY
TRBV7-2,ASSLGDPGLAGYNEQF
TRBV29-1,SVARNGAYEQY